This TCR beta chain originates from a study of blood T cell repertoires in COVID-19. Sequencing was performed with immunoSEQ multiplex PCR; in TCRdb, only in-frame clones are kept and a portion is missing. The repertoire consists of tens of thousands of clones, with about 81% occurring once and the leading ten covering roughly an eighth. V was pared by 0 bases and J by 2 bases, with 11 bases between. The CDR3 covers 15 residues. Germline assignment: CDR1 SGHAT and CDR2 FQNNGV. Material for sequencing was peripheral blood. The sequence was collected from a woman of 80 years or more with acute or convalescent COVID-19. This chain links TRBV11-2 with TRBJ2-7, with D unresolved. CDR3 sequence reads: CASSLDPRWAYEQYF. The CDR3 region has the DNA TGTGCCAGCAGCTTAGATCCTAGGTGGGCCTACGAGCAGTACTTC.